The sequence of this T cell receptor (beta chain) was determined in a study of Ad26.COV2.S vaccination and SARS-CoV-2 variants. About the study: It was the COV1001 Ad26.COV2.S trial arm that included the donor. Study observations and caveats: Reportedly, after vaccination the spike-specific CD8+ and CD4+ T cell responses displayed substantial breadth.

Profiling relied on immunoSEQ multiplex PCR, and the TCRdb table lists in-frame clones only, not all of them. Among about 470,000 clones listed, around 90% were seen once. Documented treatment: over 15 received Ad26.COV2.S at low or high dose, single or two shots; roughly 5 received placebo; per-sample allocation not given. It was on day 63 after the first vaccine or placebo injection that samples were taken. The study used a vaccine consisting of an Ad26 vector that expressed Wuhan-strain SARS-CoV-2 spike. About this clone itself: The target antigen is unknown.

The clonotype originates from a person aged 18-65 years who received the Ad26.COV2.S COVID-19 vaccine or a placebo. This specimen was peripheral blood, taken in a trial of Ad26.COV2.S vaccine versus placebo.

The CDR3 region is CASSPDRGRRKTEAFF. The CDR3 DNA is TGCGCCAGCAGCCCAGACAGGGGGCGCCGGAAAACTGAAGCTTTCTTT. The rearrangement links TRBV5-1 to TRBJ1-1; 10 positions agree with TRBD1. The germline gives CDR1 SGHRS, CDR2 YFSETQ. Unmatched junction bases numbered 11, after V lost 4 bases and J lost 5 bases. The CDR3 runs 16 residues.